A single T cell receptor (beta chain) is shown here with its context. These data belong to a study of blood T cell repertoires in COVID-19. Seattle patients were enrolled while actively infected and followed longitudinally. J was trimmed by 5 bases and V by 7 bases; bases with no gene match: 4. Germline CDR1 KGHDR, CDR2 SFDVKD. The CDR3 has 13 amino acids. The method was immunoSEQ multiplex PCR; TCRdb's version includes in-frame clones alone and lacks a portion of them. The sample carries more than 95,000 clones, roughly 90% recorded once. The specimen was peripheral blood. This TCR came from a man in his fifties with COVID-19, enrolled during active disease. The chain couples TRBV24-1 to TRBJ1-1; TRBD1 matches at 9 bases. The CDR3 here is CATRQGARTEAFF. CDR3 coding DNA: TGTGCCACCAGACAGGGGGCCCGGACTGAAGCTTTCTTT.